This T cell receptor beta chain was observed in a study of T cells after yellow fever vaccination. Study conclusions and caveats: The booster saw the reappearance of most primary-vaccination clones (about 95% CD4, roughly 87% CD8). Among all clonotypes, a small share was observed in both CD4 and CD8 compartments.

In germline, CDR1 is SGHNT, CDR2 YYREEE (reference sequence). The trim removed 4 bases at V and 5 bases at J, leaving 7 bases unmatched. The CDR3 extends over 14 amino acids. Template switching with 5'RACE generated the TCR cDNA and added a universal primer site and UMIs. MiXCR was run by TCRdb on the 5' RACE reads, yielding one entry per CDR3 protein. This table has some 500,000 distinct CDR3 sequences, less than 15% appearing once. Concerning this clonotype itself: What it recognizes is unknown.

The chain has TRBV5-4 and TRBJ2-7; the match to TRBD2 covers 9 bases. The sequence was obtained from a man between 25 and 39 years old who received the YFV17D yellow fever vaccine. Material: PBMCs, obtained on the day of the yellow fever booster vaccination. CDR3 nucleotide sequence: TGTGCCAGCAGCCCCGAGGGACTAGCCCACGAGCAGTACTTC. Translated, it gives CASSPEGLAHEQYF. Full variable domain (missing parts from reference TRBV5-4 and TRBJ2-7): ETGVTQSPTHLIKTRGQQVTLRCSSQSGHNTVSWYQQALGQGPQFIFQYYREEENGRGNFPPRFSGLQFPNYSSELNVNALELDDSALYLCASSPEGLAHEQYFGPGTRLTVT.